This T cell receptor beta chain was obtained from a study of cytomegalovirus exposure and HLA in healthy donors. Germline lookup yields CDR1 SEHNR and CDR2 FQNEAQ (reference sequence). The CDR3 is 13 residues long. Libraries were prepared by immunoSEQ multiplex PCR; TCRdb keeps only in-frame clonotypes and omits some of them. The repertoire includes approximately 280,000 clones, 86% of them detected once, and roughly 0.99% sits in the top ten. On this clone itself: One end of the junction is discordant with germline, which a read error may explain.

The sample taken for sequencing was PBMCs. The receptor was derived from a woman in her late teens or twenties in good health and CMV-seronegative. The chain has TRBV7-9 and TRBJ2-7, with TRBD2 matching over 7 bases. CDR3 loop: CASSPEAGPALIF. The CDR3 bases are TGTGCCAGCAGCCCCGAAGCGGGGCCCGCCCTAATCTTC.